What follows describes a single TCR beta chain. The sample belongs to a study of cytomegalovirus exposure and HLA in healthy donors. Germline-derived CDR1 and CDR2 are MDHEN and SYDVKM. V was trimmed by 2 bases and J by 7 bases, leaving 11 bases between them. This CDR3 region has 13 residues. PCR primers comprised 60 Vbeta and 13 Jbeta primers. Measured with immunoSEQ multiplex PCR; TCRdb has only the in-frame clones, and not every one. The repertoire consists of approximately 170,000 clones, with about 80% occurring once and the leading ten covering less than 10%. The specimen sequenced was PBMCs. The gene calls are TRBV28 and TRBJ1-2; D is undetermined. The sequence came from a man between 18 and 29 years old in good health and CMV-seropositive. For the CDR3, the DNA is TGTGCCAGCAGTTTACAGGTGTCTGCTGGCTACACCTTC. Protein product: CASSLQVSAGYTF.